This TCR beta chain was recovered during a study of T cells in Graves' hyperthyroidism and ophthalmopathy. Details on this clonotype: Its specificity is not known.

TCR beta CDR3 regions were amplified from RNA. Primed by the HTBI set, a first-round RT-PCR was run on the TCR CDR3. MiXCR, run by TCRdb on the multiplex PCR reads, gives a single entry per CDR3 protein. This table holds about 380,000 distinct CDR3 sequences, approximately 18% found once. Study-wide findings and caveats: Most clonotypes expanded in the thyroid (above 0.001) were also present in blood. With a median lead of around 6.7 months before onset, the model predicted ophthalmopathy. Ophthalmopathy was distinguished from stable hyperthyroidism by 13 V-J signatures.

The V end was cut by 6 bases, the J end by 2 bases, with 17 bases between. The CDR3 loop spans 16 amino acids. Per germline, CDR1 MGHDK and CDR2 SYGVNS. What was sequenced was blood. The receptor was isolated from a man younger than 35 with Graves' ophthalmopathy. J is TRBJ2-1 and V is TRBV25-1; no clear D gene. CDR3 nucleotides: TGTGCCAGCAGCGCTGATAGCCTCCCCCCCTACAATGAGCAGTTCTTC. Translated, it gives CASSADSLPPYNEQFF.